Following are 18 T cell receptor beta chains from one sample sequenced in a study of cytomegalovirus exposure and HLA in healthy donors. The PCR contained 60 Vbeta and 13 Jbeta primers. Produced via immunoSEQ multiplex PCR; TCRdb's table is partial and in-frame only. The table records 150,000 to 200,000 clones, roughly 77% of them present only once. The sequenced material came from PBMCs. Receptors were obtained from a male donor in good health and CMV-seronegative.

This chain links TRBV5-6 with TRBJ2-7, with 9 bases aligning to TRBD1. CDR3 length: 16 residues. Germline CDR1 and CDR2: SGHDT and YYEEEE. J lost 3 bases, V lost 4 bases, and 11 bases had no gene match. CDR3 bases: TGTGCCAGCAGCCTCCGGACAGGGGTCCTCGTCTACGAGCAGTACTTC. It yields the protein CASSLRTGVLVYEQYF.

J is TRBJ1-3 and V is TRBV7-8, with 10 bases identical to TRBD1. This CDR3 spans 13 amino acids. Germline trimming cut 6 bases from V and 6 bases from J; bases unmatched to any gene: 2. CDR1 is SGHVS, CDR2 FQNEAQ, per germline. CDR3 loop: CASSGQGVNTIYF. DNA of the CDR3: TGTGCCAGCAGTGGACAGGGGGTAAACACCATATATTTT.

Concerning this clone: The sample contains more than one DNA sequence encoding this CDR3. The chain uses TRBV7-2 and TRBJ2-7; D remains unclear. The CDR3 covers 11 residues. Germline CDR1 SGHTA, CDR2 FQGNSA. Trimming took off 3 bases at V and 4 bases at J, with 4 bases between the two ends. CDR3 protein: CASSLRYEQYF. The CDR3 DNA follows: TGTGCCAGCAGCTTGCGATACGAGCAGTACTTC.

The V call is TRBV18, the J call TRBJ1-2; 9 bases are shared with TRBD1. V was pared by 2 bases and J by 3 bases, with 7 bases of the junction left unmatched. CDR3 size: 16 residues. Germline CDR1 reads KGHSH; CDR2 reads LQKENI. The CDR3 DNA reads TGTGCCAGCTCACCAGAGGGACAGGGTGTGTACTATGGCTACACCTTC. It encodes CASSPEGQGVYYGYTF.

Here the CDR3 reads CASSLAGGETQYF. DNA of the CDR3: TGCGCCAGCAGCTTGGCCGGGGGAGAGACCCAGTACTTC. J is TRBJ2-5 and V is TRBV5-1, with D possibly matching TRBD2 (6 bases). V lost 0 bases and J 4 bases, leaving 7 bases between the germline ends. Germline-derived CDR1 and CDR2 are SGHRS and YFSETQ. The CDR3 runs to 13 residues.

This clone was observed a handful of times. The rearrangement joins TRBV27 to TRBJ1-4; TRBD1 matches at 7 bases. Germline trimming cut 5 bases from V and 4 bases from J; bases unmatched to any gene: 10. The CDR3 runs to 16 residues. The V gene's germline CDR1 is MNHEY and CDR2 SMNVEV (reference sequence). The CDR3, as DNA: TGTGCCAGCAGTAGGGGGCAGGGTATTGGTAATGAAAAACTGTTTTTT. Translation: CASSRGQGIGNEKLFF.

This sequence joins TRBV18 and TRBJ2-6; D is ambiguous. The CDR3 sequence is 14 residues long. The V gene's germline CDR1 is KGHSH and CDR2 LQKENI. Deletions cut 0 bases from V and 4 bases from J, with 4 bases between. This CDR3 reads CASSPPAGANVLTF. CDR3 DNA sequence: TGTGCCAGCTCACCACCGGCCGGGGCCAACGTCCTGACTTTC. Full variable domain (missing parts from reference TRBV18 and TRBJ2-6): NAGVMQNPRHLVRRRGQEARLRCSPMKGHSHVYWYRQLPEEGLKFMVYLQKENIIDESGMPKERFSAEFPKEGPSILRIQQVVRGDSAAYFCASSPPAGANVLTFGAGSRLTVL.

In DNA form, the CDR3 reads TGTGCCAGTACGGATCCGGGACAGCTTAATGAAAAACTGTTTTTT. Protein sequence: CASTDPGQLNEKLFF. This chain joins TRBV19 and TRBJ1-4, with TRBD1 identical over 7 bases. CDR1 and CDR2 (germline): LNHDA, SQIVND (reference sequence). After removal of 7 bases from V and 4 bases from J, the junction contained 9 bases not matched to a gene. The length of the CDR3 is 15 residues.

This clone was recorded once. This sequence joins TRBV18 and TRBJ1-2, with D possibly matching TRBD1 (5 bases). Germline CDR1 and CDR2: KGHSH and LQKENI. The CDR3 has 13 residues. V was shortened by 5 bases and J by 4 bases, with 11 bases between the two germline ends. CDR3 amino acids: CASSLDTRYGYTF. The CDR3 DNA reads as TGTGCCAGCTCATTGGACACCCGCTATGGCTACACCTTC.

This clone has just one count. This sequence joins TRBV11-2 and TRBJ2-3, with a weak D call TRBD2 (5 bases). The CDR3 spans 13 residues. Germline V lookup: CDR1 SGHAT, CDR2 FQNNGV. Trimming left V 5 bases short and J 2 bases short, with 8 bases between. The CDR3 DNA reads TGTGCCAGCAGCCGGGATATCACAGATACGCAGTATTTT. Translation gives CASSRDITDTQYF.

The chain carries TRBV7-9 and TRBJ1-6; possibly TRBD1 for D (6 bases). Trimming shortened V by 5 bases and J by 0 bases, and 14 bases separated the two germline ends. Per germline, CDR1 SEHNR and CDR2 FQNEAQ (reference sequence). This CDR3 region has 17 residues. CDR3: CASSTRGQSSYNSPLHF. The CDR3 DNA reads TGTGCCAGCAGCACCAGAGGACAGAGCTCCTATAATTCACCCCTCCACTTT.

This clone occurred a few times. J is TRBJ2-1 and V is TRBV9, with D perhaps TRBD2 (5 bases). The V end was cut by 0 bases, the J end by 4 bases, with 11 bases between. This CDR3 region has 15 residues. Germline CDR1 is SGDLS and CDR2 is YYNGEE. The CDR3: CASSVEPAVYNEQFF. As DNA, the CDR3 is TGTGCCAGCAGCGTAGAGCCAGCGGTATACAATGAGCAGTTCTTC.

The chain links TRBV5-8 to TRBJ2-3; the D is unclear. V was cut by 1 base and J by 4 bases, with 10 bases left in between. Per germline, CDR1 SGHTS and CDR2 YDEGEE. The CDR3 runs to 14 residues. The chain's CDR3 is CASSLSVAADTQYF. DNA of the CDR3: TGTGCCAGCAGCTTGTCAGTAGCAGCAGATACGCAGTATTTT.

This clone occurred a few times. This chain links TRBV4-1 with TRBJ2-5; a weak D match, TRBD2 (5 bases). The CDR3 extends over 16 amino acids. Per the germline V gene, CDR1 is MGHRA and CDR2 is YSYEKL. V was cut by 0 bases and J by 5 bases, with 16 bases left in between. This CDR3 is CASSQEPPVGAETQYF. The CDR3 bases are TGCGCCAGCAGCCAAGAGCCCCCCGTGGGAGCGGAGACCCAGTACTTC.

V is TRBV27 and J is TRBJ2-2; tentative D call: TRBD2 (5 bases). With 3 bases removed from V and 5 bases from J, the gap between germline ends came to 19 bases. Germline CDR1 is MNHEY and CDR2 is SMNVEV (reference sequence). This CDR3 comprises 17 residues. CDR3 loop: CASSFYPPGERTGELFF. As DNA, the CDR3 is TGTGCCAGCAGTTTTTACCCGCCCGGGGAGCGGACCGGGGAGCTGTTTTTT.

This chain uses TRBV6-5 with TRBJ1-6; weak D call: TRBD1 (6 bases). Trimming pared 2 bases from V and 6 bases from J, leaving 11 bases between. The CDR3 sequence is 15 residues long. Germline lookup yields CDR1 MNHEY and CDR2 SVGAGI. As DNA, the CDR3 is TGTGCCAGCAGTTACATGGGGGCGGGTAATTCACCCCTCCACTTT. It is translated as CASSYMGAGNSPLHF.

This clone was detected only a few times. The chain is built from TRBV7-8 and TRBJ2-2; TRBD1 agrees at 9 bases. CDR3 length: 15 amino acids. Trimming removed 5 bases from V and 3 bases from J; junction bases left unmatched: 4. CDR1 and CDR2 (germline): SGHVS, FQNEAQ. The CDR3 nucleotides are TGTGCCAGCAGCGACCGACAGGGGGACACCGGGGAGCTGTTTTTT. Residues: CASSDRQGDTGELFF.

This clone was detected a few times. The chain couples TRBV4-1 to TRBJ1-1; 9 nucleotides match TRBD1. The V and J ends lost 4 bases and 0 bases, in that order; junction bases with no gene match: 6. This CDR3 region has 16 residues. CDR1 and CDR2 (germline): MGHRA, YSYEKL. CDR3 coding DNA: TGCGCCAGCAGCCGACAGGGGGACAGATTGAACACTGAAGCTTTCTTT. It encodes CASSRQGDRLNTEAFF.